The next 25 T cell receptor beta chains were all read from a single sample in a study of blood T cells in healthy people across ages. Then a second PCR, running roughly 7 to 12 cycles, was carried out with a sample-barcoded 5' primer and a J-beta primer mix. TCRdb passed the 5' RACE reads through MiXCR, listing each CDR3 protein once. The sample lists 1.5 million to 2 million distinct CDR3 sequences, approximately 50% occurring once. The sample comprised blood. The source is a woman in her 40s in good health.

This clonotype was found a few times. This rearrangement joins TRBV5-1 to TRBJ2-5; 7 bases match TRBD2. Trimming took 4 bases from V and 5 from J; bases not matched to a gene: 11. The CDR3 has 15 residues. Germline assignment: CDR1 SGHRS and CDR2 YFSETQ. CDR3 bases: TGCGCCAGCAGCGACGCTAGCGGCGGTCGGGAGACCCAGTACTTC. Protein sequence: CASSDASGGRETQYF.

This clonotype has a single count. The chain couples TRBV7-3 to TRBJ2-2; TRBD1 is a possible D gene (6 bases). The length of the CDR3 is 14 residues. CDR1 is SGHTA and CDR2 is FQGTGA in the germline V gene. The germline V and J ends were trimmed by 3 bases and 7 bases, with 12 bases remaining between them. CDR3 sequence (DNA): TGTGCCAGCAGCTTTGGGGGCGCGATCGGGGAGCTGTTTTTT. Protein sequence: CASSFGGAIGELFF.

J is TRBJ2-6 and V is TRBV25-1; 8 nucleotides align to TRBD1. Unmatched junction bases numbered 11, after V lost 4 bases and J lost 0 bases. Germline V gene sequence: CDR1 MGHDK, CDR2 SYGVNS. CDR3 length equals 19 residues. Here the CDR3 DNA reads TGTGCCAGCAGTGTACGGACAGGGAAATCGACCTCTGGGGCCAACGTCCTGACTTTC. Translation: CASSVRTGKSTSGANVLTF. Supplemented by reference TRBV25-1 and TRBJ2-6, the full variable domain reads EADIYQTPRYLVIGTGKKITLECSQTMGHDKMYWYQQDPGMELHLIHYSYGVNSTEKGDLSSESTVSRIRTEHFPLTLESARPSHTSQYLCASSVRTGKSTSGANVLTFGAGSRLTVL.

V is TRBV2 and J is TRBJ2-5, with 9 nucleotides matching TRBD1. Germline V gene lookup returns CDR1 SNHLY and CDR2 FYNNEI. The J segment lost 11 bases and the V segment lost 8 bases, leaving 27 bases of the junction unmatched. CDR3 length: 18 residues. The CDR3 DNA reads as TGTGCCAGCGAGCGGATCGAAAAGGGGACAGGGTTATACAATGAGCAGTACTTC. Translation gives CASERIEKGTGLYNEQYF.

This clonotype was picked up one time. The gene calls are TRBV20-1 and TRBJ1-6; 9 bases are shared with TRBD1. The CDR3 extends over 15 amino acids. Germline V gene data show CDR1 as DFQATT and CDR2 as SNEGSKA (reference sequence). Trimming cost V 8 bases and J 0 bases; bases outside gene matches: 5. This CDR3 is CSFGQGSSYNSPLHF. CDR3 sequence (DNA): TGCAGTTTCGGACAGGGGAGCTCCTATAATTCACCCCTCCACTTT.

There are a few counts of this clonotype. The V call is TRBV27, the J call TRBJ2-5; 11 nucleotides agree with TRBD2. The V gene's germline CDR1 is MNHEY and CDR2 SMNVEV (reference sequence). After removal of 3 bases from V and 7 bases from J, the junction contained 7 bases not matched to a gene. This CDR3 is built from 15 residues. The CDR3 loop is CASSLSTSGGRTQYF. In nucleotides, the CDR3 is TGTGCCAGCAGTTTGTCAACTAGCGGGGGCCGGACCCAGTACTTC.

The CDR3 DNA reads TGCAGCGTTGAGACAACTAGCACAGATACGCAGTATTTT. It yields the protein CSVETTSTDTQYF. J is TRBJ2-3 and V is TRBV29-1; the D is unclear. The CDR3 spans 13 residues. V shed 3 bases and J shed 0 bases, with 7 bases lying between them. Germline CDR1 reads SQVTM; CDR2 reads ANQGSEA.

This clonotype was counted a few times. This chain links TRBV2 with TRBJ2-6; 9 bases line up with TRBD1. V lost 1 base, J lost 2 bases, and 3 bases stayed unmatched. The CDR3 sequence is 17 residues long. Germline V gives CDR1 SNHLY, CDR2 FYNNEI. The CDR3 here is CASSEGGQGTGANVLTF. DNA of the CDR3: TGTGCCAGCAGTGAAGGAGGACAGGGGACTGGGGCCAACGTCCTGACTTTC. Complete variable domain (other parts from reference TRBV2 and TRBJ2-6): EPEVTQTPSHQVTQMGQEVILRCVPISNHLYFYWYRQILGQKVEFLVSFYNNEISEKSEIFDDQFSVERPDGSNFTLKIRSTKLEDSAMYFCASSEGGQGTGANVLTFGAGSRLTVL.

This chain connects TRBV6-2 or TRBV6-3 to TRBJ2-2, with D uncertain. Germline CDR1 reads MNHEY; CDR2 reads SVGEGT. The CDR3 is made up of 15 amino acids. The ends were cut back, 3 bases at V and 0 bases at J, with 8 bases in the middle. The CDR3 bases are TGTGCCAGCAGTTATGGAAGTTCGAACACCGGGGAGCTGTTTTTT. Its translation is CASSYGSSNTGELFF.

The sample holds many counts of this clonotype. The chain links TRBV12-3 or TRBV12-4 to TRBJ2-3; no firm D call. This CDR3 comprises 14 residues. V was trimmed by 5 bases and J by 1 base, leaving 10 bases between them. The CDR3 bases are TGTGCCAGCAGTCGGTTGGCCGGCACAGATACGCAGTATTTT. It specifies CASSRLAGTDTQYF.

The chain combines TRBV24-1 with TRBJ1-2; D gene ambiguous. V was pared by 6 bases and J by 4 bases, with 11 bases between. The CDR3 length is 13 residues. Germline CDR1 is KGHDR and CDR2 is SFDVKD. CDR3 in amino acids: CATSPGGSYGYTF. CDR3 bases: TGTGCCACCAGTCCAGGAGGGAGCTATGGCTACACCTTC.

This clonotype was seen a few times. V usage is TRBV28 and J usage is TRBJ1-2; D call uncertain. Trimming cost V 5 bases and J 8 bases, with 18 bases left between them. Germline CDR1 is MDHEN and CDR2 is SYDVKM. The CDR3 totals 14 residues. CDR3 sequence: CASSPQTKGMGYTF. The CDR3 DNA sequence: TGTGCCAGCAGTCCCCAGACGAAAGGGATGGGCTACACCTTC.

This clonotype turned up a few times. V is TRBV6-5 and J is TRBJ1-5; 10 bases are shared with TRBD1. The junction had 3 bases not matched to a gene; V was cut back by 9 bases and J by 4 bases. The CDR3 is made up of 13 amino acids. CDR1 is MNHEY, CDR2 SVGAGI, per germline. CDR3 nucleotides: TGTGCCAGTGGGACAGGGGCTAATCAGCCCCAGCATTTT. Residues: CASGTGANQPQHF.

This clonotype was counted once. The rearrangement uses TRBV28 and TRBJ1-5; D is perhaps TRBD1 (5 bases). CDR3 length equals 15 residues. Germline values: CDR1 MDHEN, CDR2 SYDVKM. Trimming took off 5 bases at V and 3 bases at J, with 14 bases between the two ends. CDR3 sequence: CASSRGRGVNQPQHF. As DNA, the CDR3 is TGTGCCAGCAGTAGGGGCCGGGGGGTCAATCAGCCCCAGCATTTT.

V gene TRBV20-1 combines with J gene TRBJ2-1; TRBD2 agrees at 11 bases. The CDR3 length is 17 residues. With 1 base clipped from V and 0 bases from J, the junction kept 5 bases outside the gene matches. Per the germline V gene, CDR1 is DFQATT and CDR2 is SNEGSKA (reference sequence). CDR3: CSARVGTSGTSYNEQFF. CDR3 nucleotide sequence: TGCAGTGCTAGAGTCGGGACTAGCGGAACCTCCTACAATGAGCAGTTCTTC.

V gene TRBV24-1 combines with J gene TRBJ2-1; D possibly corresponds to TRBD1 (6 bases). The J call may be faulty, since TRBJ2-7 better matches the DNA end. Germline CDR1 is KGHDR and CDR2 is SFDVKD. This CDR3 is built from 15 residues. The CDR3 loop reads CATSGAGAGYNEQYF. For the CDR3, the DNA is TGTGCCACCAGTGGGGCAGGGGCTGGCTACAATGAGCAGTACTTC.

CDR3 loop: CASSHPGAGLGEKLFF. CDR3 nucleotide sequence: TGTGCCAGCAGCCACCCAGGGGCTGGACTCGGTGAAAAACTGTTTTTT. The chain carries TRBV2 and TRBJ1-4; possible D gene TRBD1, 6 bases. There are 16 residues in the CDR3. Germline V gene lookup returns CDR1 SNHLY and CDR2 FYNNEI. V was pared by 6 bases and J by 7 bases, with 21 bases between.

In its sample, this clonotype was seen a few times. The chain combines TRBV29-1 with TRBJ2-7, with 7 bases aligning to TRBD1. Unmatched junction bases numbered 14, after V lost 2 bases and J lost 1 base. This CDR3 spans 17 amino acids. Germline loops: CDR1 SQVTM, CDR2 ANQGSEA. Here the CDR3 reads CSVESRGRGGGSYEQYF. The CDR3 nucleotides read TGCAGCGTTGAATCCCGGGGCCGAGGGGGCGGATCCTACGAGCAGTACTTC.

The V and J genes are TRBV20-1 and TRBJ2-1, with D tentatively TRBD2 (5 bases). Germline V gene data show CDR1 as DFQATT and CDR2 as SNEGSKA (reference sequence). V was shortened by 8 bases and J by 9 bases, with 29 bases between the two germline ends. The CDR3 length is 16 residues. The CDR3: CSHPSARTLIGSEQFF. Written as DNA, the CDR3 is TGCAGTCACCCATCCGCCCGGACTCTAATCGGCAGTGAGCAGTTCTTC.

In DNA form, the CDR3 reads TGTGCCAGCTCACCAAAAGAGAGTGGCTACACCTTC. Protein sequence: CASSPKESGYTF. This sequence joins TRBV18 and TRBJ1-2; D is undetermined. V lost 2 bases and J lost 7, with 8 bases in between. The CDR3 has 12 residues. CDR1 is KGHSH and CDR2 is LQKENI in the germline V gene.

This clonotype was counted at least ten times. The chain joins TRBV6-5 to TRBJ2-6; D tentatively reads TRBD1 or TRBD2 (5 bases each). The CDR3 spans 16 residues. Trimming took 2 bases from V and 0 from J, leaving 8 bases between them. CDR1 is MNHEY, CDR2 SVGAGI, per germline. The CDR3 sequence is CASSYGGSSGANVLTF. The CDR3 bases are TGTGCCAGCAGTTACGGGGGAAGCTCTGGGGCCAACGTCCTGACTTTC.

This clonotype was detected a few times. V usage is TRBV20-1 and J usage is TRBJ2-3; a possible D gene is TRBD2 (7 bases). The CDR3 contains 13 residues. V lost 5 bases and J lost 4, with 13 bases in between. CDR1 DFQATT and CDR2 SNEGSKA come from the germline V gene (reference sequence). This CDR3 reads CSAPAGAADTQYF. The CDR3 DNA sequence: TGCAGTGCTCCGGCGGGGGCCGCAGATACGCAGTATTTT.

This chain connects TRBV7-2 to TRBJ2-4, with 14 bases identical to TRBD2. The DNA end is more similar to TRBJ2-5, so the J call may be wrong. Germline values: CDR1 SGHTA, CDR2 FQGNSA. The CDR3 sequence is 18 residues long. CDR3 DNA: TGTGCCAGCAGCTTCTCCGGGACTAGCGGGGGAAAACAAGAGACCCAGTACTTC. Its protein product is CASSFSGTSGGKQETQYF.

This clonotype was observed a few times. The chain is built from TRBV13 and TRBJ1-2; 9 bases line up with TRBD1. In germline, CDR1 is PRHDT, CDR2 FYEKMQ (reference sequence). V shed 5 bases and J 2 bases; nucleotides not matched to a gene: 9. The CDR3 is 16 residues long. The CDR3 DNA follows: TGTGCCAGCAGCGATCGCCTCGGACAGGGGAACTATGGCTACACCTTC. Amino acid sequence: CASSDRLGQGNYGYTF.

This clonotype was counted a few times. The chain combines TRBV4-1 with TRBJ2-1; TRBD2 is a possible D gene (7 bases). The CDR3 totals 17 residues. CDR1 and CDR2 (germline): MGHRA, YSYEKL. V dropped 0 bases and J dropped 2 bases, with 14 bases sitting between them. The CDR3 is CASSQDPEGGPYNEQFF. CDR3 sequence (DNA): TGCGCCAGCAGCCAAGATCCGGAGGGGGGGCCCTACAATGAGCAGTTCTTC.